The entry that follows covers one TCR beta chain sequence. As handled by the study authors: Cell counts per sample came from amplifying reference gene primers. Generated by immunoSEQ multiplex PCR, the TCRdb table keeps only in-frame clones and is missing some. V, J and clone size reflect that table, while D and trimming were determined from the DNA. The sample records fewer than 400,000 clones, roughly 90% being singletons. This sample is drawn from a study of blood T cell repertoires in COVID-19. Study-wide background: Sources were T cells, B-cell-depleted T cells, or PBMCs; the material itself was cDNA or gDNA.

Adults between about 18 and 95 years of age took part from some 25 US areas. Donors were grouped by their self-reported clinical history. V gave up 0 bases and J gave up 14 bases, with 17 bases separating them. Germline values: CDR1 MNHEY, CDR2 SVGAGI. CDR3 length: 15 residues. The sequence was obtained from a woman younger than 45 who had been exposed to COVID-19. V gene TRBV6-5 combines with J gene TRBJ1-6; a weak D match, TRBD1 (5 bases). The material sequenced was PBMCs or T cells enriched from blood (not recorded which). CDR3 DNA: TGTGCCAGCAGTTACTCGATACGGGGGGATTCGGCCCTCCACTTT. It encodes CASSYSIRGDSALHF.